Below are 14 T cell receptor beta chains sequenced from a single sample in a study of blood T cell repertoires in COVID-19. The data were produced by immunoSEQ multiplex PCR, yet TCRdb's version contains in-frame clones alone and is incomplete. The table has over 250,000 clones, around 90% seen once; the top ten hold around 0.8%. Sequenced input: peripheral blood. These receptors came from a young woman with acute or convalescent COVID-19.

The chain combines TRBV2 with TRBJ2-1; TRBD2 matches at 7 bases. The CDR3 is made up of 13 amino acids. V dropped 7 bases and J dropped 8; count of bases not matched to a gene: 8. The germline V gene encodes CDR1 SNHLY and CDR2 FYNNEI. The CDR3 DNA is TGTGCCAGCACCCCGGCGGGGAGGGATGAGCAGTTCTTC. It translates to CASTPAGRDEQFF.

The chain combines TRBV5-6 with TRBJ2-1, with 9 bases fitting TRBD1. Trimming took 1 base from V and 7 from J; bases not matched to a gene: 3. CDR1 and CDR2 (germline): SGHDT, YYEEEE. The CDR3 has 14 amino acids. CDR3 amino acids: CASSLRQGGNEQFF. CDR3 in DNA: TGTGCCAGCAGCTTGAGACAGGGGGGGAATGAGCAGTTCTTC.

The chain is built from TRBV30 and TRBJ1-6, with D perhaps matching TRBD1 (6 bases). The CDR3 runs to 14 residues. Per the germline V gene, CDR1 is GTSNPN and CDR2 is SVGIG (reference sequence). V was shortened by 3 bases and J by 10 bases, with 16 bases between the two germline ends. The DNA for the CDR3 is TGTGCCTGGAGCCAGACAGGCCACAGGTCACCCCTCCACTTT. It specifies CAWSQTGHRSPLHF.

This rearrangement joins TRBV19 to TRBJ1-4, with a weak D call TRBD1 (5 bases). Trimming pared 5 bases from V and 6 bases from J, leaving 13 bases between. The CDR3 is 14 residues long. Per the germline V gene, CDR1 is LNHDA and CDR2 is SQIVND (reference sequence). CDR3 bases: TGTGCCAGTAGTGTGGCAGACAGCCATGAAAAACTGTTTTTT. This codes for CASSVADSHEKLFF.

The chain combines TRBV5-6 with TRBJ2-5, with 9 bases identical to TRBD1. Germline assignment: CDR1 SGHDT and CDR2 YYEEEE. The CDR3 consists of 13 residues. V trimming: 3 bases; J trimming: 3 bases; junction bases outside the gene matches: 0. The CDR3 nucleotides are TGTGCCAGCAGCTGGACAGGGGAAGAGACCCAGTACTTC. As protein: CASSWTGEETQYF.

The rearrangement links TRBV7-2 to TRBJ1-2, with D uncertain. Germline CDR1 is SGHTA and CDR2 is FQGNSA. The CDR3 has 15 amino acids. Trimming cost V 5 bases and J 8 bases, with 21 bases left between them. Here the CDR3 DNA reads TGTGCCAGCAGCCCGCATCGAGGGCCGTTGGGGGGCTACACCTTC. Protein: CASSPHRGPLGGYTF.

The chain links TRBV7-2 to TRBJ2-5, with 9 bases identical to TRBD1. The CDR3 loop spans 16 amino acids. The germline V gene encodes CDR1 SGHTA and CDR2 FQGNSA. V was clipped by 4 bases and J by 5 bases; unmatched bases: 11. This chain's CDR3 is CASSSTGGGLSETQYF. CDR3 DNA: TGTGCCAGCAGCTCTACAGGGGGCGGGCTGAGTGAGACCCAGTACTTC.

J is TRBJ1-1 and V is TRBV4-1; no definite D call. The CDR3 has 13 amino acids. The V and J ends lost 1 base and 1 base respectively, with 4 bases between them. Germline V gene data show CDR1 as MGHRA and CDR2 as YSYEKL. Here the CDR3 DNA reads TGCGCCAGCAGCCAAGTAGAGAACACTGAAGCTTTCTTT. This gives the protein CASSQVENTEAFF.

This chain joins TRBV19 and TRBJ2-1; TRBD2 matches 8 bases. The V segment lost 7 bases and the J segment 6 bases; nucleotides outside the gene matches: 11. Germline CDR1 is LNHDA and CDR2 is SQIVND (reference sequence). CDR3 length equals 15 residues. DNA of the CDR3: TGTGCCAGTACGCATAGCGGGACTAGACTCAATGAGCAGTTCTTC. It translates to CASTHSGTRLNEQFF.

The chain is built from TRBV5-1 and TRBJ1-1; D unresolved. V was shortened by 4 bases and J by 0 bases, with 13 bases between the two germline ends. The germline CDR1 and CDR2 sequences are SGHRS and YFSETQ. The CDR3 is made up of 15 amino acids. Written as DNA, the CDR3 is TGCGCCAGCAGCCACTCGGGTCGGATGAACACTGAAGCTTTCTTT. It translates to CASSHSGRMNTEAFF. The entire variable domain, with the rest obtained from reference TRBV5-1 and TRBJ1-1, is as follows: KAGVTQTPRYLIKTRGQQVTLSCSPISGHRSVSWYQQTPGQGLQFLFEYFSETQRNKGNFPGRFSGRQFSNSRSEMNVSTLELGDSALYLCASSHSGRMNTEAFFGQGTRLTVV.

This chain links TRBV5-1 with TRBJ2-7, with a possible D match to TRBD1 (7 bases). From germline, CDR1 is SGHRS and CDR2 YFSETQ. The CDR3 contains 15 residues. The V end lost 2 bases, the J end lost 3 bases, and 15 bases lay between the germline ends. CDR3: CASSFAGRGVYEQYF. CDR3 nucleotides: TGCGCCAGCAGCTTTGCCGGCAGGGGGGTCTACGAGCAGTACTTC.

The genes are TRBV9 and TRBJ1-4; TRBD1 is a possible D gene (5 bases). V was trimmed by 0 bases and J by 3 bases, leaving 9 bases between them. Per the germline V gene, CDR1 is SGDLS and CDR2 is YYNGEE. The CDR3 has 15 residues. The CDR3 DNA is TGTGCCAGCAGCGTAGTAGACAGACCTAATGAAAAACTGTTTTTT. Protein: CASSVVDRPNEKLFF.

This chain connects TRBV4-2 to TRBJ1-1; 12 positions match TRBD1. Per germline, CDR1 LGHNA and CDR2 YNFKEQ. The CDR3 is made up of 15 amino acids. Trimming took 5 bases from V and 4 from J; bases not matched to a gene: 5. As DNA, the CDR3 is TGTGCCAGCAGCGCCGGGACAGGGGGCTTCACTGAAGCTTTCTTT. Its translation: CASSAGTGGFTEAFF.

V is TRBV9 and J is TRBJ2-2, with D hard to call. The germline CDR1 and CDR2 sequences are SGDLS and YYNGEE. Trimming shortened V by 0 bases and J by 6 bases, and 9 bases separated the two germline ends. This CDR3 spans 14 amino acids. CDR3 in amino acids: CASSVGLEAGELFF. The CDR3 region has the DNA TGTGCCAGCAGCGTAGGTTTAGAGGCCGGGGAGCTGTTTTTT. The full variable domain, its missing parts supplied by reference TRBV9 and TRBJ2-2, is DSGVTQTPKHLITATGQRVTLRCSPRSGDLSVYWYQQSLDQGLQFLIQYYNGEERAKGNILERFSAQQFPDLHSELNLSSLELGDSALYFCASSVGLEAGELFFGEGSRLTVL.